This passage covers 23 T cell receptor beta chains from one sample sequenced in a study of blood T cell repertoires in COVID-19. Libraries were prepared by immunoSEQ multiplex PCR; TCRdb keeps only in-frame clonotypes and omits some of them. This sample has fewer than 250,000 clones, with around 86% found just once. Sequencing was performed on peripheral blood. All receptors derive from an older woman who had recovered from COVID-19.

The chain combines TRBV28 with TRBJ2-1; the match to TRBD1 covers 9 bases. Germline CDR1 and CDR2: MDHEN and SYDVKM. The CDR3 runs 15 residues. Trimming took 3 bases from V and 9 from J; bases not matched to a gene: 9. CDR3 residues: CASSFGDRERSEQFF. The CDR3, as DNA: TGTGCCAGCAGTTTTGGGGACAGGGAGAGAAGTGAGCAGTTCTTC.

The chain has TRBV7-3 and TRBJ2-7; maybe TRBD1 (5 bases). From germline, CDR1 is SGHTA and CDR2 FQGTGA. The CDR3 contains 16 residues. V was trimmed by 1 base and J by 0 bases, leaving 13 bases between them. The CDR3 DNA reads TGTGCCAGCAGCTTAAATCGGATAAGGGGCTCCTACGAGCAGTACTTC. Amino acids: CASSLNRIRGSYEQYF.

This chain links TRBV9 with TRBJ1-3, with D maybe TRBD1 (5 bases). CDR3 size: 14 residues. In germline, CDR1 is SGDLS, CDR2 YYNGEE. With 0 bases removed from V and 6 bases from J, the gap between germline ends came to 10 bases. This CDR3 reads CASSVGVGENTIYF. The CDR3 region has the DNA TGTGCCAGCAGCGTAGGTGTAGGGGAAAACACCATATATTTT. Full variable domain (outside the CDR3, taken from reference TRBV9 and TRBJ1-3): DSGVTQTPKHLITATGQRVTLRCSPRSGDLSVYWYQQSLDQGLQFLIQYYNGEERAKGNILERFSAQQFPDLHSELNLSSLELGDSALYFCASSVGVGENTIYFGEGSWLTVV.

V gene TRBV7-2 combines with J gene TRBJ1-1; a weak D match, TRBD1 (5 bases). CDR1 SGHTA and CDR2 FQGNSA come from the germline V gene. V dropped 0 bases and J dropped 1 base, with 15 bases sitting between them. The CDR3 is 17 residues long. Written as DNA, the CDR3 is TGTGCCAGCAGCTTAGCTTTCAGGGAGGGTAGGAACACTGAAGCTTTCTTT. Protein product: CASSLAFREGRNTEAFF. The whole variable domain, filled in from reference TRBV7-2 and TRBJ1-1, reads GAGVSQSPSNKVTEKGKDVELRCDPISGHTALYWYRQSLGQGLEFLIYFQGNSAPDKSGLPSDRFSAERTGGSVSTLTIQRTQQEDSAVYLCASSLAFREGRNTEAFFGQGTRLTVV.

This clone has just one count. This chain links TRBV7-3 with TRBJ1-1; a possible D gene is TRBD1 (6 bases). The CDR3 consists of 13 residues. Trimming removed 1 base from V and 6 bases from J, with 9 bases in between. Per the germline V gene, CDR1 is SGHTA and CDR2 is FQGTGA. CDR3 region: CASSLMGAAEAFF. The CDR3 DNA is TGTGCCAGCAGCTTAATGGGGGCCGCTGAAGCTTTCTTT.

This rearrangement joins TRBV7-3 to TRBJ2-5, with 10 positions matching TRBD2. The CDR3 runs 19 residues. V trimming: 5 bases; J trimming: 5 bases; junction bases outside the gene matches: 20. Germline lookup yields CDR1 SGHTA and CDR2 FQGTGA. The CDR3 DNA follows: TGTGCCAGCAGCCGGACAGGCCGAGCGGGGGGGCGGTATTCTGAGACCCAGTACTTC. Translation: CASSRTGRAGGRYSETQYF.

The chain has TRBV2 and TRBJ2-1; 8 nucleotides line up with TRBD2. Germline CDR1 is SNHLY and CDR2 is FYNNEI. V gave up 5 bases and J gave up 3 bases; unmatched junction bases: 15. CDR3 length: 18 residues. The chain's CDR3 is CASSRIGGGGSSYNEQFF. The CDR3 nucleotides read TGTGCCAGCAGTAGGATTGGCGGCGGGGGGTCGAGCTACAATGAGCAGTTCTTC.

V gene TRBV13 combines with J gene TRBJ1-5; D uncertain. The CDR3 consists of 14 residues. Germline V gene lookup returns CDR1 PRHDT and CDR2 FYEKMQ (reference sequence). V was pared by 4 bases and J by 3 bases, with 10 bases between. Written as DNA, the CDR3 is TGTGCCAGCAGCTCACACCATCTCAATCAGCCCCAGCATTTT. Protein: CASSSHHLNQPQHF.

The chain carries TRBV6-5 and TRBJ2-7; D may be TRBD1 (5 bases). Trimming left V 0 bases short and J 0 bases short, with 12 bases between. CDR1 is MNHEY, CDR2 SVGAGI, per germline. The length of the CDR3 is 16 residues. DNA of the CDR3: TGTGCCAGCAGTTACTCTACAGGCGAAAGCTCCTACGAGCAGTACTTC. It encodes CASSYSTGESSYEQYF.

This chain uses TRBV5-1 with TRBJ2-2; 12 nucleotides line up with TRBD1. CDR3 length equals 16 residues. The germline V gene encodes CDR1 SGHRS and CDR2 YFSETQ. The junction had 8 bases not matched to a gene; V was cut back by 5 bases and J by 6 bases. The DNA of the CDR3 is TGCGCCAGCAGACCCGGGACAGGGGGCATGGCCGGGGAGCTGTTTTTT. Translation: CASRPGTGGMAGELFF.

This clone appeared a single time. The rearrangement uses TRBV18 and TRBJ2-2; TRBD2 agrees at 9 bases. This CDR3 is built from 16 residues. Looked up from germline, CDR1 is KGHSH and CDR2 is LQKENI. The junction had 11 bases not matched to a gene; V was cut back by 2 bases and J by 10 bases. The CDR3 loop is CASSPRMAGGFVELFF. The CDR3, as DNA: TGTGCCAGCTCACCAAGGATGGCGGGGGGGTTCGTGGAGCTGTTTTTT.

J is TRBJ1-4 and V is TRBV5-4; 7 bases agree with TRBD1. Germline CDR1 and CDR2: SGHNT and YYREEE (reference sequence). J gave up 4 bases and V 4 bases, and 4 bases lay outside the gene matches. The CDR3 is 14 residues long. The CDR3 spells CASSRDRGNEKLFF. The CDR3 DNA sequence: TGTGCCAGCAGCAGGGACAGAGGTAATGAAAAACTGTTTTTT.

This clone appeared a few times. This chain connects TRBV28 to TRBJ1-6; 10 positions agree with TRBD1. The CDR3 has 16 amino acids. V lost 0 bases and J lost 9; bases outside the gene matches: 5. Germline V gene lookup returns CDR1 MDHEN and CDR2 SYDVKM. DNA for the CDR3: TGTGCCAGCAGTTTATGGCGGAGACAGGGGGCTTCACCCCTCCACTTT. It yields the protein CASSLWRRQGASPLHF.

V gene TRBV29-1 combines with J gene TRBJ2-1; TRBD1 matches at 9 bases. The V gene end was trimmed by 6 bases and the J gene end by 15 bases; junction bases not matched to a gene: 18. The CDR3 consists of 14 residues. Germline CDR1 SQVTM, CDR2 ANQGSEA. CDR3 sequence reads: CSVGGQGLVFGPFF. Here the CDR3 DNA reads TGCAGCGTCGGCGGACAGGGGTTGGTCTTCGGTCCGTTCTTC.

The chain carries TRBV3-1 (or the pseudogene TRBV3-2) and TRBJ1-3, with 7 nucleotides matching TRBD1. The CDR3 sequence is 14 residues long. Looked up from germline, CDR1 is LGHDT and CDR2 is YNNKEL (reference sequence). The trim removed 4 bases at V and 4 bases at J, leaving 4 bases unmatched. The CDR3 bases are TGTGCCAGCAGCCGACAGGGTTCGGGAAACACCATATATTTT. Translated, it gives CASSRQGSGNTIYF.

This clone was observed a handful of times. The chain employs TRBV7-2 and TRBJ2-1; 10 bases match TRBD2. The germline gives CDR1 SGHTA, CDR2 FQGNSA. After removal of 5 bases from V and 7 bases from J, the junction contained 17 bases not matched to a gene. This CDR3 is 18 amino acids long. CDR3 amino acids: CASSAGGSGGAQRNEQFF. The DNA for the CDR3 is TGTGCCAGCAGCGCGGGCGGGAGCGGGGGGGCCCAGCGGAATGAGCAGTTCTTC.

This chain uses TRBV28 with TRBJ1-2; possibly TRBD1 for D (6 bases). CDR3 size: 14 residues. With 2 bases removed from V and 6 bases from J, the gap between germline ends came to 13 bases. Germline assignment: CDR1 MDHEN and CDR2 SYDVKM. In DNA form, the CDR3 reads TGTGCCAGCAGTTTAGAGGACAGTTCCAATGGCTACACCTTC. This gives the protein CASSLEDSSNGYTF.

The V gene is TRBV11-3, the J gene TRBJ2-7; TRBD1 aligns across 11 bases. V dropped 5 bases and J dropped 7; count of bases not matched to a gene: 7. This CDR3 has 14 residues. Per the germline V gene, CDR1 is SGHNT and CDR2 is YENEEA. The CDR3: CASSQGQGAGEQYF. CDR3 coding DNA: TGTGCCAGCAGCCAAGGACAGGGGGCGGGTGAGCAGTACTTC.

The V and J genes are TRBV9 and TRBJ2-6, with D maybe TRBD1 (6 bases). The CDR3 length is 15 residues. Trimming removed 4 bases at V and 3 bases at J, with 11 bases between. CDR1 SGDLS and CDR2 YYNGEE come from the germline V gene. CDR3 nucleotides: TGTGCCAGCAGCCCCAGGGGTTTTGGGGCCAACGTCCTGACTTTC. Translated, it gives CASSPRGFGANVLTF. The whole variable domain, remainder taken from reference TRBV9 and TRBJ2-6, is DSGVTQTPKHLITATGQRVTLRCSPRSGDLSVYWYQQSLDQGLQFLIQYYNGEERAKGNILERFSAQQFPDLHSELNLSSLELGDSALYFCASSPRGFGANVLTFGAGSRLTVL.

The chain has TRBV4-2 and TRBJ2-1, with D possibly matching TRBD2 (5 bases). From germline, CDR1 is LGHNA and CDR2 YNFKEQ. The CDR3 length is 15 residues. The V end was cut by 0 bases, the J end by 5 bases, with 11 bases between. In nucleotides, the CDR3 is TGTGCCAGCAGCCAAGATCTAGGAGGCGACAATGAGCAGTTCTTC. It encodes CASSQDLGGDNEQFF.

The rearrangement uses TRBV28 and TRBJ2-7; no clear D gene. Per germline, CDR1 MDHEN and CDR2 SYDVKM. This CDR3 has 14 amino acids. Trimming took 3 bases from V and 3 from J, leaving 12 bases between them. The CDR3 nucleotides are TGTGCCAGCAGTTTGCCGTCTAGGTTCTACGAGCAGTACTTC. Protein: CASSLPSRFYEQYF.

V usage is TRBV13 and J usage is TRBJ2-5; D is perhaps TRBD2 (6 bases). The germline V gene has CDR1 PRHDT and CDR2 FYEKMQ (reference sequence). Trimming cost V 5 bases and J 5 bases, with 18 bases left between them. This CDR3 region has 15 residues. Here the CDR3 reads CASSVSAAGGETQYF. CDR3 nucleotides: TGTGCCAGCAGCGTCTCGGCCGCTGGGGGGGAGACCCAGTACTTC. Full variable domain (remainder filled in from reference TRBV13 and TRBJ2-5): AAGVIQSPRHLIKEKRETATLKCYPIPRHDTVYWYQQGPGQDPQFLISFYEKMQSDKGSIPDRFSAQQFSDYHSELNMSSLELGDSALYFCASSVSAAGGETQYFGPGTRLLVL.

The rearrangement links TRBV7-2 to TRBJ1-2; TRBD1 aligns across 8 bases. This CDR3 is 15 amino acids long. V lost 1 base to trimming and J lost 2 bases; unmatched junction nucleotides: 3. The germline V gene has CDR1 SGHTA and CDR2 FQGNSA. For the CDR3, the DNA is TGTGCCAGCAGCTTAGGGGCAGGGGGCAACTATGGCTACACCTTC. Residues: CASSLGAGGNYGYTF.